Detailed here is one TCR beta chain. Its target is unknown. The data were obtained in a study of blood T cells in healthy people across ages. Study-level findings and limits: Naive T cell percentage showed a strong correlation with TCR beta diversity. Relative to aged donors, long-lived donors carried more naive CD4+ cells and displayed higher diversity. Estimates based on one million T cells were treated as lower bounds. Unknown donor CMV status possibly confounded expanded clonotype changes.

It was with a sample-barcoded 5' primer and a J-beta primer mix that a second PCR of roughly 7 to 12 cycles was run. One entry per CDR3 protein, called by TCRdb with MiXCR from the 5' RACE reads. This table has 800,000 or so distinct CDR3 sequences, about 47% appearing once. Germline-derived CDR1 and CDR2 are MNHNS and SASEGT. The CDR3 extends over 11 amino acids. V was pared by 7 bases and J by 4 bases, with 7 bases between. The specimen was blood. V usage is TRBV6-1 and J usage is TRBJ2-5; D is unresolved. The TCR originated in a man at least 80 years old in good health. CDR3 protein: CASIYRETQYF. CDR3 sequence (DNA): TGTGCCAGCATTTACAGAGAGACCCAGTACTTC.